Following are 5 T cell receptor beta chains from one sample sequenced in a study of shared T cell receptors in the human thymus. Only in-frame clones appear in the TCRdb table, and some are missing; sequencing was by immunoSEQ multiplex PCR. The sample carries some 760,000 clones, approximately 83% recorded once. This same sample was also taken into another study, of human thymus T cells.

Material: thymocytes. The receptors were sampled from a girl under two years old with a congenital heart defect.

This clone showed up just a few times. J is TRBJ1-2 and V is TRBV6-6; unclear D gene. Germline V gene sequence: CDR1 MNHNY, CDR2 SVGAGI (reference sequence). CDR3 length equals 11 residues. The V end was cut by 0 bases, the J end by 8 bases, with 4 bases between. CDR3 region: CASSYSRGYTF. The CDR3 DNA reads TGTGCCAGCAGTTACTCGAGAGGCTACACCTTC.

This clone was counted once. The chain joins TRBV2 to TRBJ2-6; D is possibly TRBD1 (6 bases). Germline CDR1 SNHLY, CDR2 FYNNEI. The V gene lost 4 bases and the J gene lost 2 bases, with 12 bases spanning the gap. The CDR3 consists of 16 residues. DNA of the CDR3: TGTGCCAGCAGTGCGCCAGGGGCGGCTGGGGCCAACGTCCTGACTTTC. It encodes CASSAPGAAGANVLTF.

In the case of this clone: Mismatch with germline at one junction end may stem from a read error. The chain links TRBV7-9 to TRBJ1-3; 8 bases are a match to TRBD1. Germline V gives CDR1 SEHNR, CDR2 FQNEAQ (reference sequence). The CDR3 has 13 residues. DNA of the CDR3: TGTGCCAGCAGCTTAGTCGACAGGGGTAGGTCCGAATTT. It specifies CASSLVDRGRSEF. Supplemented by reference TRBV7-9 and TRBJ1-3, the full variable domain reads DTGVSQNPRHKITKRGQNVTFRCDPISEHNRLYWYRQTLGQGPEFLTYFQNEAQLEKSRLLSDRFSAERPKGSFSTLEIQRTEQGDSAMYLCASSLVDRGRSEFGEGSWLTVV.

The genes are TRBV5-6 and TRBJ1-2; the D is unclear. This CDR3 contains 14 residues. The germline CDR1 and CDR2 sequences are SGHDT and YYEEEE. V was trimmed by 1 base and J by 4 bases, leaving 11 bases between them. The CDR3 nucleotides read TGTGCCAGCAGCTTGTATGAAGACTCCTATGGCTACACCTTC. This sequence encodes CASSLYEDSYGYTF.

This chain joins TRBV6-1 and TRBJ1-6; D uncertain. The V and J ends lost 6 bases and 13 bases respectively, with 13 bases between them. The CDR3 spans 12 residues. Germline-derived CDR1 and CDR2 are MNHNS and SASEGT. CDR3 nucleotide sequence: TGTGCCAGCAGCGCACAGCCTGGGCCCCTCCACTTT. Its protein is CASSAQPGPLHF.